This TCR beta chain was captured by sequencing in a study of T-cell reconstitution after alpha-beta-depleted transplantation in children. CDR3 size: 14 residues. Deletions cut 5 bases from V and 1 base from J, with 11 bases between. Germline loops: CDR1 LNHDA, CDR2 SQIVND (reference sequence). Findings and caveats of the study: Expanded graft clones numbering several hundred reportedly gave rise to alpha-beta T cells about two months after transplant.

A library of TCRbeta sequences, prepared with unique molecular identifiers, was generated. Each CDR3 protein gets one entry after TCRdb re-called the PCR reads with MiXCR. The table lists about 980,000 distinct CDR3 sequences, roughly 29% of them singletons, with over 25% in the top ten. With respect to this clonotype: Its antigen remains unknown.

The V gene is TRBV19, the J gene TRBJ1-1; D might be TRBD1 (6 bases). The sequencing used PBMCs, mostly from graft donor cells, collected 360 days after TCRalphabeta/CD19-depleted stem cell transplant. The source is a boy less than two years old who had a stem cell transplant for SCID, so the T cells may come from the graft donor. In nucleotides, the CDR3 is TGTGCCAGTAGTTTCACAGGGAGGAACACTGAAGCTTTCTTT. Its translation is CASSFTGRNTEAFF. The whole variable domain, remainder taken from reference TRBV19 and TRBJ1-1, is DGGITQSPKYLFRKEGQNVTLSCEQNLNHDAMYWYRQDPGQGLRLIYYSQIVNDFQKGDIAEGYSVSREKKESFPLTVTSAQKNPTAFYLCASSFTGRNTEAFFGQGTRLTVV.